A single sample is the source of the 25 T cell receptor beta chains below, sequenced in a study of T-cell memory formation after mild COVID-19. A single record per CDR3 protein comes from TCRdb applying MiXCR to the 5' RACE reads. The sample has around 410,000 distinct CDR3 sequences; under 25% are singletons. Sequencing was done on a sample of PBMCs or a T cell subset sorted from them (not recorded which). The source is an adult woman who had mild COVID-19 (a few samples of this study predate the infection). Cell type and time point are not known.

This clonotype was seen ten or more times. The CDR3 loop is CASSSSSGQRLHNEQFF. The CDR3 nucleotides read TGCGCCAGCAGTTCGTCATCGGGACAGCGTCTCCACAATGAGCAGTTCTTC. This chain uses TRBV5-1 with TRBJ2-1, with 7 positions matching TRBD1. CDR1 and CDR2 from the germline V gene are SGHRS and YFSETQ. The junction had 16 bases not matched to a gene; V was cut back by 5 bases and J by 5 bases. The CDR3 loop spans 17 amino acids.

This clonotype was seen a handful of times. The V call is TRBV2, the J call TRBJ1-5; 7 positions agree with TRBD1. Unmatched junction bases numbered 10, after V lost 6 bases and J lost 2 bases. The CDR3 contains 16 residues. Per the germline V gene, CDR1 is SNHLY and CDR2 is FYNNEI. For the CDR3, the DNA is TGTGCCAGCAGAGCTATAGCCGGGACAGGCAATCAGCCCCAGCATTTT. It codes for CASRAIAGTGNQPQHF. Complete variable domain (other parts from reference TRBV2 and TRBJ1-5): EPEVTQTPSHQVTQMGQEVILRCVPISNHLYFYWYRQILGQKVEFLVSFYNNEISEKSEIFDDQFSVERPDGSNFTLKIRSTKLEDSAMYFCASRAIAGTGNQPQHFGDGTRLSIL.

V gene TRBV24-1 combines with J gene TRBJ2-2, with 8 bases matching TRBD2. Germline CDR1 and CDR2: KGHDR and SFDVKD. CDR3 length equals 15 residues. Trimming cost V 5 bases and J 4 bases; bases outside gene matches: 5. This CDR3 is CATSGASGFTGELFF. The CDR3 DNA reads as TGTGCCACCAGTGGGGCTAGCGGGTTCACCGGGGAGCTGTTTTTT.

This clonotype has just a few counts. This chain joins TRBV5-1 and TRBJ2-7; a possible D gene is TRBD1 (5 bases). The ends were cut back, 2 bases at V and 0 bases at J, with 9 bases in the middle. Germline V gene sequence: CDR1 SGHRS, CDR2 YFSETQ. This CDR3 contains 14 residues. The CDR3 sequence is CASSFGHNSYEQYF. DNA of the CDR3: TGCGCCAGCAGCTTCGGACACAACTCCTACGAGCAGTACTTC.

The chain uses TRBV15 and TRBJ2-6, with no clear D. Germline-derived CDR1 and CDR2 are LNHNV and YYDKDF (reference sequence). Deletions cut 7 bases from V and 0 bases from J, with 7 bases between. The CDR3 covers 14 residues. This chain's CDR3 is CATNPDSGANVLTF. The CDR3 bases are TGTGCCACCAACCCCGACTCTGGGGCCAACGTCCTGACTTTC.

This sequence joins TRBV29-1 and TRBJ2-7; the D gene is possibly TRBD1 (5 bases). The germline V gene has CDR1 SQVTM and CDR2 ANQGSEA. Trimming removed 7 bases from V and 2 bases from J, with 12 bases in between. The CDR3 runs 12 residues. In DNA form, the CDR3 reads TGCAGCGCAAGGGGTACGACCTACGAGCAGTACTTC. Translation gives CSARGTTYEQYF.

The chain combines TRBV4-2 with TRBJ2-1; D could derive from TRBD1 or TRBD2 (5 bases each). V lost 1 base to trimming and J lost 2 bases, with 12 bases between them. The germline CDR1 and CDR2 sequences are LGHNA and YNFKEQ. The CDR3 totals 16 residues. CDR3 in DNA: TGTGCCAGCAGCCAAGTAGGGGCGGGCCCCTACAATGAGCAGTTCTTC. It yields the protein CASSQVGAGPYNEQFF.

For the CDR3, the DNA is TGCGCCAGCAGCTCGGGACTAGCGGGAGAGGCAGATACGCAGTATTTT. Translated: CASSSGLAGEADTQYF. This sequence joins TRBV5-1 and TRBJ2-3; 14 bases fit TRBD2. Trimming took 3 bases from V and 4 from J; bases not matched to a gene: 4. Germline V lookup: CDR1 SGHRS, CDR2 YFSETQ. The CDR3 has 16 residues. Full variable domain (missing parts from reference TRBV5-1 and TRBJ2-3): KAGVTQTPRYLIKTRGQQVTLSCSPISGHRSVSWYQQTPGQGLQFLFEYFSETQRNKGNFPGRFSGRQFSNSRSEMNVSTLELGDSALYLCASSSGLAGEADTQYFGPGTRLTVL.

This clonotype has just a few counts. The J gene is TRBJ1-6, the V gene TRBV18, with a weak D call TRBD1 (6 bases). The V end lost 8 bases, the J end lost 7 bases, and 12 bases lay between the germline ends. The CDR3 has 13 amino acids. Germline CDR1 KGHSH, CDR2 LQKENI. The CDR3 region is CASRSDRNSPLHF. CDR3 DNA sequence: TGTGCCAGCCGATCGGACAGAAATTCACCCCTCCACTTT.

The chain links TRBV6-2 or TRBV6-3 to TRBJ1-2; D might be TRBD1 (6 bases). The V end lost 5 bases, the J end lost 7 bases, and 14 bases lay between the germline ends. Germline CDR1 reads MNHEY; CDR2 reads SVGEGT. The CDR3 is 13 amino acids. The CDR3 is CASSGGGYRGYTF. The CDR3 DNA sequence: TGTGCCAGCAGTGGCGGGGGCTATCGTGGCTACACCTTC.

The chain's CDR3 is CAISESLQSYEQYF. The DNA of the CDR3 is TGTGCCATCAGTGAGTCCTTGCAGTCCTACGAGCAGTACTTC. The rearrangement links TRBV10-3 to TRBJ2-7; D is ambiguous. With 0 bases removed from V and 1 base from J, the gap between germline ends came to 7 bases. Germline lookup yields CDR1 ENHRY and CDR2 SYGVKD. CDR3 length: 14 residues.

This clonotype has only a few counts. The J gene is TRBJ1-4, the V gene TRBV29-1; a weak D match, TRBD1 (6 bases). CDR3 size: 14 residues. With 4 bases removed from V and 0 bases from J, the gap between germline ends came to 9 bases. Germline assignment: CDR1 SQVTM and CDR2 ANQGSEA. The CDR3 DNA is TGCAGCGTTGGCCGGACAGCAACTAATGAAAAACTGTTTTTT. It specifies CSVGRTATNEKLFF.

This clonotype came up a few times. The V and J genes are TRBV2 and TRBJ1-2; 8 bases are shared with TRBD1. V trimming: 7 bases; J trimming: 4 bases; junction bases outside the gene matches: 14. This CDR3 has 16 amino acids. In germline, CDR1 is SNHLY, CDR2 FYNNEI. The CDR3 sequence is CASTEGGRGRFYGYTF. Written as DNA, the CDR3 is TGTGCCAGCACCGAAGGGGGCAGGGGGCGGTTCTATGGCTACACCTTC.

CDR3 region: CASSSLAGVDSEQFF. The CDR3 DNA is TGTGCCAGCAGTTCACTAGCGGGAGTCGATAGTGAGCAGTTCTTC. The rearrangement joins TRBV12-3 or TRBV12-4 to TRBJ2-1; 11 bases align to TRBD2. V dropped 4 bases and J dropped 9; count of bases not matched to a gene: 8. The CDR3 loop spans 15 amino acids.

There are a few counts of this clonotype. The CDR3 DNA sequence: TGTGCCAGCAGCGTAGGATTGGGACTAGACTACAATGAGCAGTTCTTC. The encoded protein is CASSVGLGLDYNEQFF. The chain uses TRBV9 and TRBJ2-1, with 8 bases fitting TRBD2. This CDR3 spans 16 amino acids. Trimming removed 0 bases from V and 3 bases from J; junction bases left unmatched: 5. Germline V gene data show CDR1 as SGDLS and CDR2 as YYNGEE.

There are many counts of this clonotype. V and J are TRBV12-3 or TRBV12-4 and TRBJ1-1; the match to TRBD1 covers 7 bases. J gave up 0 bases and V 6 bases, and 4 bases lay outside the gene matches. This CDR3 comprises 14 residues. This CDR3 reads CASSQQGLNTEAFF. CDR3 nucleotides: TGTGCCAGCAGCCAACAGGGGTTGAACACTGAAGCTTTCTTT.

This clonotype has only a few counts. This chain links TRBV3-1 with TRBJ2-4, with TRBD2 as a possible D gene (6 bases). The CDR3 has 18 amino acids. CDR1 is LGHDT, CDR2 YNNKEL, per germline (reference sequence). V shed 4 bases and J shed 0 bases, with 19 bases lying between them. The CDR3 spells CASSRGDPWNLAKNIQYF. The CDR3 coding sequence is TGTGCCAGCAGCCGGGGGGACCCGTGGAATTTAGCCAAAAACATTCAGTACTTC.

In its sample, this clonotype was seen a few times. The chain carries TRBV27 and TRBJ1-6; D call uncertain. V gave up 6 bases and J gave up 5 bases, with 11 bases separating them. This CDR3 contains 14 residues. CDR1 MNHEY and CDR2 SMNVEV come from the germline V gene (reference sequence). CDR3 amino acids: CASSPWSHNSPLHF. CDR3 DNA sequence: TGTGCCAGCAGCCCTTGGTCGCATAATTCACCCCTCCACTTT.

This clonotype came up a few times. This chain connects TRBV12-3 or TRBV12-4 to TRBJ1-2, with D perhaps TRBD1 (5 bases). V lost 5 bases, J lost 0 bases, and 28 bases lay in between. This CDR3 is 20 amino acids long. This CDR3 is CASSTPGTSTPFGPNYGYTF. The DNA for the CDR3 is TGTGCCAGCAGTACTCCCGGGACCTCGACCCCATTTGGCCCTAACTATGGCTACACCTTC.

The gene calls are TRBV5-1 and TRBJ2-1; 9 bases agree with TRBD1. The V gene's germline CDR1 is SGHRS and CDR2 YFSETQ. The ends lost 5 bases at V and 2 bases at J; junction bases unmatched: 5. The CDR3 covers 15 residues. This chain's CDR3 is CASRLGQGTYNEQFF. The CDR3, as DNA: TGCGCCAGCAGACTGGGACAGGGAACCTACAATGAGCAGTTCTTC.

Only a few counts were recorded for this clonotype. The rearrangement joins TRBV11-2 to TRBJ2-5; D tentatively reads TRBD1 or TRBD2 (6 bases each). CDR3 length: 15 residues. V was clipped by 1 base and J by 4 bases, with 13 bases between them. Germline V lookup: CDR1 SGHAT, CDR2 FQNNGV. CDR3 in amino acids: CASSLVVGGGETQYF. The CDR3 bases are TGTGCCAGCAGCTTAGTCGTCGGGGGCGGAGAGACCCAGTACTTC.

The chain joins TRBV21-1 to TRBJ2-7; TRBD2, the table's D call, was not compared with the DNA. TRBV21-1 is classified as a pseudogene. The CDR3 consists of 17 residues. DNA for the CDR3: TGTGCCAGCACCAATTCCGGACTAGCGGGGGACTCCTACGAGCAGTACTTC. Its protein product is CASTNSGLAGDSYEQYF.

CDR3 sequence: CSARETGGPSYNEQFF. CDR3 DNA: TGCAGTGCTAGAGAAACAGGGGGTCCCTCCTACAATGAGCAGTTCTTC. The genes are TRBV20-1 and TRBJ2-1, with TRBD1 matching 8 bases. The CDR3 contains 16 residues. J gave up 0 bases and V 0 bases, and 4 bases lay outside the gene matches. From germline, CDR1 is DFQATT and CDR2 SNEGSKA (reference sequence).

The chain links TRBV12-5 to TRBJ2-2; unclear D gene. CDR3 length: 13 residues. With 5 bases removed from V and 0 bases from J, the gap between germline ends came to 4 bases. Germline V gene sequence: CDR1 LGHNT, CDR2 FRNRAP. CDR3 residues: CASGLTNTGELFF. CDR3 sequence (DNA): TGTGCTAGTGGTCTAACGAACACCGGGGAGCTGTTTTTT.

This clonotype was counted once. CDR3 in DNA: TGTGCCACCAGTGATTTGCTATCTGCGGGACAGCATTTT. This gives the protein CATSDLLSAGQHF. The chain links TRBV24-1 to TRBJ1-5; no clear D. The CDR3 sequence is 13 residues long. Looked up from germline, CDR1 is KGHDR and CDR2 is SFDVKD. Trimming took off 0 bases at V and 13 bases at J, with 12 bases between the two ends.